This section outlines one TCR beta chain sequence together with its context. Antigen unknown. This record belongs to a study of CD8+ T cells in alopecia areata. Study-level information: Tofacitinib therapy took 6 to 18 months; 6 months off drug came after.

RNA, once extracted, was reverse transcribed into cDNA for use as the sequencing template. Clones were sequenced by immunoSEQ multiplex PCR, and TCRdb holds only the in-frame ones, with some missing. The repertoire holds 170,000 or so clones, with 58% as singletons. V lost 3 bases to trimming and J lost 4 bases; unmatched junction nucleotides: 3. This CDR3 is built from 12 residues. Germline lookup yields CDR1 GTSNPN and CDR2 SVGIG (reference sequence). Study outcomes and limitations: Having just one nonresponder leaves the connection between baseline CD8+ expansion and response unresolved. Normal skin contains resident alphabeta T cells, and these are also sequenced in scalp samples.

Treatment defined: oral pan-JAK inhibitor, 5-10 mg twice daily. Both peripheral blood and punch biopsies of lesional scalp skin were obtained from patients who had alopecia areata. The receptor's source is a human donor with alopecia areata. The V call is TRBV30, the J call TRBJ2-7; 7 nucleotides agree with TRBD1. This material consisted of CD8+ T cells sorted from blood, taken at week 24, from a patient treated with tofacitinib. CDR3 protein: CAWRGTVYEQYF. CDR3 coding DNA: TGTGCCTGGAGGGGGACAGTTTACGAGCAGTACTTC.